This entry describes one T cell receptor beta chain. Its specificity is unknown. These data originate in a study of CD8+ T cells in alopecia areata. Study-wide context: Percent of scalp involved defined treated patients' severity scores.

Following extraction, RNA underwent reverse transcription to cDNA, which served as the sequencing template. Measured with immunoSEQ multiplex PCR; TCRdb has only the in-frame clones, and not every one. Of fewer than 150,000 clones in the sample, around 58% were seen once. The CDR3 is made up of 12 amino acids. V lost 0 bases and J lost 7, with 6 bases in between. The V gene's germline CDR1 is MNHEY and CDR2 SVGAGI. Treatment denoted: oral pan-JAK inhibitor, 5-10 mg twice daily. Findings and caveats of the study: Lesional scalp displayed greater clonality than normal scalp, most notably in alopecia totalis/universalis. In scalp and blood during tofacitinib, many expanded lesional clones persisted. Clonality in the scalp and expanded CD8+ clones ranked among the top 100 were significantly decreased by tofacitinib.

This TCR came from a human donor with alopecia areata. The chain couples TRBV6-5 to TRBJ1-2, with D possibly matching TRBD1 (5 bases). The sequencing used CD8+ T cells sorted from blood, collected at week 4, from a patient treated with tofacitinib. The CDR3 DNA follows: TGTGCCAGCAGTTACTCTGGGGGTGGCTACACCTTC. Its protein is CASSYSGGGYTF.